This T cell receptor (beta chain) was observed in a study of OX40 agonist ivuxolimab in advanced cancers. Per the germline V gene, CDR1 is MNHNY and CDR2 is SVGAGI (reference sequence). V lost 6 bases, J lost 7 bases, and 17 bases lay in between. The CDR3 loop spans 14 amino acids. This table comes from immunoSEQ multiplex PCR, and its TCRdb copy is limited to in-frame clones, with some not included. The table lists roughly 45,000 clones, 88% of them singletons. Sequenced material: CD4+ or CD8+ T cells sorted from blood, taken in a trial of the OX40 agonist ivuxolimab. The sequence was obtained from an adult with an advanced solid tumor such as melanoma, head and neck, liver or kidney cancer. The chain joins TRBV6-6 to TRBJ2-3; TRBD1 might be the D (6 bases). CDR3 loop: CASRYRESLNTQYF. CDR3 nucleotide sequence: TGTGCCAGCAGATACAGGGAGTCGTTGAATACGCAGTATTTT.